This T cell receptor (beta chain) was recorded in a study of control samples from healthy donors and cancer patients. The data were produced by immunoSEQ multiplex PCR, yet TCRdb's version contains in-frame clones alone and is incomplete. The sample has about 120,000 clones; 85% to 90% are singletons. The V and J ends lost 3 bases and 2 bases respectively, with 11 bases between them. The CDR3 spans 14 residues. CDR1 and CDR2 from the germline V gene are MGHDK and SYGVNS. The chain employs TRBV25-1 and TRBJ2-7, with D unresolved. This clonotype was sampled from a woman aged 70-85 years in good health. Sequencing was done on a sample of blood. Here the CDR3 DNA reads TGTGCCAGCAGTGAGGGGTGGAAGGCCTACGAGCAGTACTTC. This sequence encodes CASSEGWKAYEQYF.